A single TCR beta chain is shown here with its context. Its cognate antigen is unknown. Deep-level assay runs were performed. Sequencing was performed with immunoSEQ multiplex PCR; in TCRdb, only in-frame clones are kept and a portion is missing. This table has over 2 million clones, 92% appearing once. This sample stems from a study of shared clonotypes between healthy human individuals. Turning to the study itself: The donor pool was made up of a couple of women and a few men aged 18 to 49. For every donor, three CD4 naive, three CD4 memory, two CD8 naive and one CD8 memory plates were used.

The CDR3 length is 17 residues. Germline V gene lookup returns CDR1 SGHDN and CDR2 FVKESK. V dropped 1 base and J dropped 7; count of bases not matched to a gene: 12. Study-level points and caveats: A small donor pool kept down the genetic and exposure-history diversity that was represented.

The TCR sequence derives from a young man in good health. Some clones in this sample may be carry-over from other donors' samples. This chain uses TRBV14 with TRBJ1-4; TRBD1 matches 7 bases. The sequenced sample consisted of naive CD4+ T cells from PBMCs. Subset of the sample: CD45RA+ positively selected. The CDR3 DNA reads TGTGCCAGCAGCCAAGGACAGGGAACAAGTGTCAGTGAAAAACTGTTTTTT. Translating gives CASSQGQGTSVSEKLFF.